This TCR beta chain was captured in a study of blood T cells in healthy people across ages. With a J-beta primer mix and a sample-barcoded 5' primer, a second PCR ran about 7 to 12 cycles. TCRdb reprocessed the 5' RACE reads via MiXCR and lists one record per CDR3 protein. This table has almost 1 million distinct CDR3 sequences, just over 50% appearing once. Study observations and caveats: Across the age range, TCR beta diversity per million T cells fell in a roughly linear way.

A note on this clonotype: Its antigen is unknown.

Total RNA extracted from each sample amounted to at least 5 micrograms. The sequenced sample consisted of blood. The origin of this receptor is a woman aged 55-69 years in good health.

CDR3 DNA sequence: TGCGCCAGCAAGCCCCGACAGACGAACACTGAAGCTTTCTTT. Its protein is CASKPRQTNTEAFF. The rearrangement uses TRBV5-1 and TRBJ1-1, with D perhaps TRBD1 (5 bases). The CDR3 is made up of 14 amino acids. Germline V gives CDR1 SGHRS, CDR2 YFSETQ. V lost 6 bases and J 1 base, leaving 13 bases between the germline ends.